A selection of T cell receptor beta chains follows, all from one sample in a study of T cells in tumors after PD-1 blockade. Assay: immunoSEQ multiplex PCR; the TCRdb copy retains only in-frame clones and omits some. Of about 33,000 clones listed, 78% are singletons. The material was PBMCs, obtained before anti-PD-1 treatment. These receptors were taken from a human donor with basal cell carcinoma. Both conserved end residues are part of each CDR3. The D gene is left open where the match is weak. Size is omitted from some rows. Given values are once, few, many or a class for expanded clones.

j_gene | v_gene | abundance | d_gene | CDR3nt | CDR3aa
TRBJ1-4 | TRBV20-1 | once | NA | TGCAGTGCTAGTGTCCTGATTGCAACTAATGAAAAACTGTTTTTT | CSASVLIATNEKLFF
TRBJ2-5 | TRBV15 | NA | NA | TGTGCCACCAGCAGGTCCCCTTGGGAGACCCAGTACTTC | CATSRSPWETQYF
TRBJ2-7 | TRBV10-3 | NA | NA | TGTGCCATCAGGGACGGGACAAGTTACTACGAGCAGTACTTC | CAIRDGTSYYEQYF
TRBJ2-7 | TRBV5-4 | few | NA | TGTGCCAGCAGCTCGGGACTGCCAACCTACGAGCAGTACTTC | CASSSGLPTYEQYF
TRBJ1-2 | TRBV7-2 | NA | NA | TGTGCCAGCAGCTCACCGACAGGCACGTATGGCTACACCTTC | CASSSPTGTYGYTF
TRBJ2-1 | TRBV19 | NA | NA | TGTGCCAGTCCTAGGGTAGCGGACTCCTACAATGAGCAGTTCTTC | CASPRVADSYNEQFF
TRBJ2-7 | TRBV28 | NA | NA | TGTGCCAGCAGTGTCCGGCTCAGCTCCTACGAGCAGTACTTC | CASSVRLSSYEQYF
TRBJ2-4 | TRBV7-2 | NA | TRBD2 | TGTGCCAGCAGCTTATCTAGCGGATTAGCCAAAAACATTCAGTACTTC | CASSLSSGLAKNIQYF
TRBJ2-2 | TRBV19 | NA | NA | TGTGCCAGTAGTCCCTCCCCAGGCGGGGAGCTGTTTTTT | CASSPSPGGELFF
TRBJ2-7 | TRBV19 | NA | NA | TGTGCCAGTAGTTTCGCACCGTCCTACGAGCAGTACTTC | CASSFAPSYEQYF
TRBJ2-5 | TRBV6-2/TRBV6-3 | NA | NA | TGTGCCAGCAGTTACCCGCCCGAGACCCAGTACTTC | CASSYPPETQYF
TRBJ2-7 | TRBV7-2 | NA | NA | TGTGCCAGCAGCATACAAGCGGGTACCTCCTACGAGCAGTACTTC | CASSIQAGTSYEQYF
TRBJ1-1 | TRBV12-3/TRBV12-4 | NA | NA | TGTGCCAGCAGTTTCGGTTGGGACACTGAAGCTTTCTTT | CASSFGWDTEAFF
TRBJ2-3 | TRBV7-9 | few | TRBD1 | TGTGCCAGCAGCCCTGGACAGGGAGTCGATACGCAGTATTTT | CASSPGQGVDTQYF
TRBJ1-5 | TRBV28 | once | NA | TGTGCCAGCAGCCCCGGAGCGGCTTGGGGTCAGCCCCAGCATTTT | CASSPGAAWGQPQHF
TRBJ1-2 | TRBV4-1 | NA | NA | TGCGCCAGCAGTGGTGCAGGGCCTAACTATGGCTACACCTTC | CASSGAGPNYGYTF
TRBJ2-5 | TRBV14 | NA | NA | TGTGCCAGCAGCCACTTCAGGGAGCAAGAGACCCAGTACTTC | CASSHFREQETQYF
TRBJ1-5 | TRBV28 | NA | TRBD1 | TGTGCCAGCAGTTTGTCAGGGGGTAGCAATCAGCCCCAGCATTTT | CASSLSGGSNQPQHF
TRBJ2-1 | TRBV7-3 | NA | NA | TGTGCCAGCGGGTACGCGGGCGGGAATGAGCAGTTCTTC | CASGYAGGNEQFF
TRBJ2-2 | TRBV5-1 | NA | TRBD1 | TGCGCCAGCAGCTTAAGACAGGGCCAGGGTGCCGGGGAGCTGTTTTTT | CASSLRQGQGAGELFF
TRBJ1-2 | TRBV19 | NA | NA | TGTGCCAGTAGTATAACGGAAAACTATGGCTACACCTTC | CASSITENYGYTF
TRBJ2-7 | TRBV5-1 | NA | TRBD1 | TGCGCCAGCAGCGGGCTCCAGACAGGGTTGGGGGAGCAGTACTTC | CASSGLQTGLGEQYF
TRBJ1-1 | TRBV9 | NA | TRBD1 | TGTGCCAGCAGCCCCCGAGTTGGGGGACAGAGCACTGAAGCTTTCTTT | CASSPRVGGQSTEAFF
TRBJ1-4 | TRBV5-1 | NA | NA | TGCGCCAGCAGCTTGGCGGAACTTGGCGAAAAACTGTTTTTT | CASSLAELGEKLFF
TRBJ2-7 | TRBV6-5 | NA | NA | TGTGCCAGCACCAAAGGGGGAACCTACGAGCAGTACTTC | CASTKGGTYEQYF
TRBJ2-1 | TRBV27 | NA | TRBD2 | TGTGCCAGCAGCCCGCTGGGGGCGGGGGGGCCTAAGGGCGAGCAGTTCTTC | CASSPLGAGGPKGEQFF
TRBJ1-2 | TRBV7-9 | NA | NA | TGTGCCAGCAGCTTAGACGGGACTGCAAACTATGGCTACACCTTC | CASSLDGTANYGYTF
TRBJ2-4 | TRBV28 | few | TRBD1 | TGTGCCAGCAGTTTACTCCCGGGACAGGGAATCCTAGCCAAAAACATTCAGTACTTC | CASSLLPGQGILAKNIQYF
TRBJ1-5 | TRBV19 | NA | NA | TGTGCCAGTTCTTACGGAGAAGAATATAGCAATCAGCCCCAGCATTTT | CASSYGEEYSNQPQHF
TRBJ1-5 | TRBV27 | NA | TRBD1 | TGTGCCAGCAGTAGACAGGGGATGCGAGCCAATCAGCCCCAGCATTTT | CASSRQGMRANQPQHF
TRBJ2-7 | TRBV29-1 | NA | NA | TGCAGCGGGGGGGACTACGAGCAGTACTTC | CSGGDYEQYF
TRBJ2-2 | TRBV18 | NA | NA | TGTGCCAGCTCACCGGGCGGGACCGGGGAGCTGTTTTTT | CASSPGGTGELFF
TRBJ2-7 | TRBV27 | NA | NA | TGTGCCAGCAGTTTAGATCGAGAGCAGTACTTC | CASSLDREQYF